The T cell receptor beta chain described here comes from a study of T cell responses to AZD1222 COVID-19 vaccine. This CDR3 is 14 amino acids long. Germline values: CDR1 KGHDR, CDR2 SFDVKD. Trimming removed 3 bases from V and 9 bases from J; junction bases left unmatched: 3. This clone has just one count. Clones were sequenced by immunoSEQ multiplex PCR, and TCRdb holds only the in-frame ones, with some missing. The table has around 200,000 clones, about 93% seen once. This TCR was recovered from an adult who received the MenACWY meningococcal vaccine as a control. This sample comprised peripheral blood, obtained 28 days after the second dose of the MenACWY control vaccine. This chain joins TRBV24-1 and TRBJ1-5; 11 bases line up with TRBD1. The CDR3 protein is CATSDAGTGGPQHF. The CDR3 DNA reads TGTGCCACCAGTGATGCCGGGACAGGGGGGCCCCAGCATTTT.